This TCR beta chain was profiled in a study of blood T cells in healthy people across ages. The CDR3 covers 15 residues. From germline, CDR1 is SGHTA and CDR2 FQGNSA. The junction had 8 bases not matched to a gene; V was cut back by 6 bases and J by 2 bases. A second roughly 7 to 11 cycle PCR used barcoded and J-beta primers. TCRdb reprocessed the 5' RACE reads via MiXCR and lists one record per CDR3 protein. Of 700,000 to 950,000 distinct CDR3 sequences in the sample, roughly 60% were seen once. As for this clonotype: Antigen specificity is unknown.

Study conclusions and caveats: Long-lived donors carried more naive CD4+ cells and greater diversity than aged donors.

This receptor was taken from a man under 40 in good health. The gene calls are TRBV7-2 and TRBJ2-3, with 7 bases identical to TRBD2. Sequencing was carried out using blood. The CDR3 reads CASRDTSAYTDTQYF. The CDR3 bases are TGTGCCAGCAGGGATACTAGCGCGTACACAGATACGCAGTATTTT.